This record looks at one TCR beta chain sequence and its context. The source of the sample is a study of T cell changes during pregnancy in multiple sclerosis. Profiling relied on immunoSEQ multiplex PCR, and the TCRdb table lists in-frame clones only, not all of them. The table has 40,000 or so clones, 85% to 95% seen once. Germline loops: CDR1 SGDLS, CDR2 YYNGEE. This CDR3 is built from 13 residues. The V and J ends lost 3 bases and 8 bases respectively, with 9 bases between them. V and J are TRBV9 and TRBJ1-6; no firm D call. The receptor was isolated from a female donor with multiple sclerosis, enrolled in a pregnancy study. The sample here was CD8+ T cells from peripheral blood mononuclear cells, taken in the third trimester of pregnancy. CDR3 DNA sequence: TGTGCCAGCAGCGGAGGGATTGATTCACCCCTCCACTTT. This translates into CASSGGIDSPLHF.